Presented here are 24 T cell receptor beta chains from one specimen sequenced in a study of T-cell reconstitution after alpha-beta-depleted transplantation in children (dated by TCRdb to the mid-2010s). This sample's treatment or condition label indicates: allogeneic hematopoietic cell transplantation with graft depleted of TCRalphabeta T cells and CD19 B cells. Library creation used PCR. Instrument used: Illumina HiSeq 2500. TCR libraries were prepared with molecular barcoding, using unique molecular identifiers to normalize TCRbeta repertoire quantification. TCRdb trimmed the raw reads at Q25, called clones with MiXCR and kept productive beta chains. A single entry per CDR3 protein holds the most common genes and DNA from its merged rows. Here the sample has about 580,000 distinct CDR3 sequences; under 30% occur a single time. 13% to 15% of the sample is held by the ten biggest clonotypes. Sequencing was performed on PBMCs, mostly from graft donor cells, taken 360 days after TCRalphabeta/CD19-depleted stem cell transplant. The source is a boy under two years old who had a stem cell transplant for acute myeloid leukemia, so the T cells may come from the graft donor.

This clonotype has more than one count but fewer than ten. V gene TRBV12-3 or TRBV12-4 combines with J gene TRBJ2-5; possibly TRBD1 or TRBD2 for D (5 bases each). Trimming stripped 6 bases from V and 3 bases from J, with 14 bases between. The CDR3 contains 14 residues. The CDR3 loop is CASRIRVREETQYF. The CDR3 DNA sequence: TGTGCCAGCAGGATCAGGGTGAGGGAAGAGACCCAGTACTTC.

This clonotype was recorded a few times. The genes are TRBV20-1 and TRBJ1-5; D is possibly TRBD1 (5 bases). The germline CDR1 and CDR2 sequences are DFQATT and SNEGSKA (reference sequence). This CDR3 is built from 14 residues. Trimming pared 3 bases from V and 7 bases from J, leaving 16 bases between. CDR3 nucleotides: TGCAGTGCTAGGCGGGGGGAGCTGGGACAGCCCCAGCATTTT. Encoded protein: CSARRGELGQPQHF.

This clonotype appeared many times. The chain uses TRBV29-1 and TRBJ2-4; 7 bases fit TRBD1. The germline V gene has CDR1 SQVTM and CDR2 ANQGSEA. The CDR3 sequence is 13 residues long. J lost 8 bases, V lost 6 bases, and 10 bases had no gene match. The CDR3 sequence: CSVSLWDRDIQYF. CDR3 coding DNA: TGCAGCGTAAGTCTGTGGGACAGAGACATTCAGTACTTC.

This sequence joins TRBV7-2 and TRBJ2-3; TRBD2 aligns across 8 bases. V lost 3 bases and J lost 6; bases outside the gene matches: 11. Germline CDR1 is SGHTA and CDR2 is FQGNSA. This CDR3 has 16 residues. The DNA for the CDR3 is TGTGCCAGCAGCTTCCCGGGAGGGGGAGGTAGGGATACGCAGTATTTT. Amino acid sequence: CASSFPGGGGRDTQYF. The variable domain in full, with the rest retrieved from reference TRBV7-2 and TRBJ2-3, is GAGVSQSPSNKVTEKGKDVELRCDPISGHTALYWYRQSLGQGLEFLIYFQGNSAPDKSGLPSDRFSAERTGGSVSTLTIQRTQQEDSAVYLCASSFPGGGGRDTQYFGPGTRLTVL.

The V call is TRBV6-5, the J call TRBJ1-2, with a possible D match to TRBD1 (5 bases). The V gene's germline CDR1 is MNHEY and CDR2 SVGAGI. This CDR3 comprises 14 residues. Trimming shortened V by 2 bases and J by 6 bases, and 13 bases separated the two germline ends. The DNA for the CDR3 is TGTGCCAGCAGTTACGCAGGGCCGGTGGATGGCTACACCTTC. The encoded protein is CASSYAGPVDGYTF.

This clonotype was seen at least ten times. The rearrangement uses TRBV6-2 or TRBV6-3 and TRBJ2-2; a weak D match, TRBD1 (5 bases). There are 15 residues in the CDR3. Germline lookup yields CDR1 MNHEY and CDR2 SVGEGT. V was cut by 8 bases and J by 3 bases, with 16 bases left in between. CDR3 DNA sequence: TGTGCCAGCGGACCCTCCCCGACAGACACCGGGGAGCTGTTTTTT. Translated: CASGPSPTDTGELFF.

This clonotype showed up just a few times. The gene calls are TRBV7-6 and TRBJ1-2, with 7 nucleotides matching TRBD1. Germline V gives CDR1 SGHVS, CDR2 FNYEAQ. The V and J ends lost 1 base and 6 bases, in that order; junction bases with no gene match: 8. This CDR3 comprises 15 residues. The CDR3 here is CASSLGVQGRNGYTF. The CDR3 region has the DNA TGTGCCAGCAGCTTAGGGGTACAGGGGCGGAATGGCTACACCTTC.

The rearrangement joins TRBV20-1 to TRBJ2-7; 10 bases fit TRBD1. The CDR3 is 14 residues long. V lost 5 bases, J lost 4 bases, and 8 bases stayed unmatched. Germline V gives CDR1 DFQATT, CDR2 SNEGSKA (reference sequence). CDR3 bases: TGCAGTGCTCAAAGTCGGGACAGGGGTTACGAGCAGTACTTC. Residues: CSAQSRDRGYEQYF.

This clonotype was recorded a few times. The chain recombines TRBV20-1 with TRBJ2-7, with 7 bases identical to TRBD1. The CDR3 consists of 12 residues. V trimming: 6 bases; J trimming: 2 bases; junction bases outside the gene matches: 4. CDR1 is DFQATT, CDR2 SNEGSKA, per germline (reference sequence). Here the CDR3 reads CSAGDSPYEQYV. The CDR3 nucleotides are TGCAGTGCCGGGGACAGTCCCTACGAGCAGTACGTC.

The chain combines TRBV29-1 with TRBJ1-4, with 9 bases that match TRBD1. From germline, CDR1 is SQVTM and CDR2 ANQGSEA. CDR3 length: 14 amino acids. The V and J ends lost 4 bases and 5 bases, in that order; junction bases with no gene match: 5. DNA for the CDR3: TGCAGCGTTGTGAGTGGACAGGGGAATGAAAAACTGTTTTTT. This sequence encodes CSVVSGQGNEKLFF.

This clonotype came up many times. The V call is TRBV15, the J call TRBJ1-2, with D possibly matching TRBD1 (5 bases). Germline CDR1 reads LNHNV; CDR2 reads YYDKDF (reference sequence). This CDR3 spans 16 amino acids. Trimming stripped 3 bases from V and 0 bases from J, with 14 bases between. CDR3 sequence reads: CATSRELTAANYGYTF. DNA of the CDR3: TGTGCCACCAGCAGGGAGCTGACAGCCGCTAACTATGGCTACACCTTC.

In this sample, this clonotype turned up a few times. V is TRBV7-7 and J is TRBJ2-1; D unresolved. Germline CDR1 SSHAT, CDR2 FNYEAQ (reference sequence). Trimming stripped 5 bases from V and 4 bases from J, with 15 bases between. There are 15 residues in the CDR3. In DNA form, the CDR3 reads TGTGCCAGCAGCATCAGCCAAGGGCCGTACAATGAGCAGTTCTTC. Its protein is CASSISQGPYNEQFF.

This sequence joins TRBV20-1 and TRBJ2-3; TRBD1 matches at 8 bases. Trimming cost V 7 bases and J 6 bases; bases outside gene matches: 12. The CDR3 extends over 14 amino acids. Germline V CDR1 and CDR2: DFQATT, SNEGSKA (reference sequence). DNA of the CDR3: TGCAGTGGGGGGGAGGACAGGGAAGGCGATACGCAGTATTTT. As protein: CSGGEDREGDTQYF.

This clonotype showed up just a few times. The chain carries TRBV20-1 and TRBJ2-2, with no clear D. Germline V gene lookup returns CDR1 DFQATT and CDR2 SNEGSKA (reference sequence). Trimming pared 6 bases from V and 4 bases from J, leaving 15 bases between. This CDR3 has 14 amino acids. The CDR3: CSADLGLPTGELFF. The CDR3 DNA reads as TGCAGTGCAGACCTGGGCCTACCCACCGGGGAGCTGTTTTTT.

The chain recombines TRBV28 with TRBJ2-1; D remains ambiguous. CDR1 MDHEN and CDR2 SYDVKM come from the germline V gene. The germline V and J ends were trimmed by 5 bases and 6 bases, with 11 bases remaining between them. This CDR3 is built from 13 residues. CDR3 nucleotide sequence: TGTGCCAGCAGTCTCCCCCGGTCCAATGAGCAGTTCTTC. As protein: CASSLPRSNEQFF.

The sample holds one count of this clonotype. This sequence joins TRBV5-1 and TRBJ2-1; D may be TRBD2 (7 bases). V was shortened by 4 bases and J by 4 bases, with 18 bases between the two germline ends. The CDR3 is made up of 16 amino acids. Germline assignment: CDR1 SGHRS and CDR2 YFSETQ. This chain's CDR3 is CASSPTAGAIYNEQFF. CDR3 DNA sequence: TGCGCCAGCAGCCCCACGGCGGGGGCGATTTACAATGAGCAGTTCTTC.

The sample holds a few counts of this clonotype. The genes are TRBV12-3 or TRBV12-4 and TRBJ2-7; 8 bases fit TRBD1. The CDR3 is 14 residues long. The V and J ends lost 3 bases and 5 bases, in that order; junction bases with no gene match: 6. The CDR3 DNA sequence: TGTGCCAGCAGTTTCACGACAGGGGTGGACGAGCAGTACTTC. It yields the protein CASSFTTGVDEQYF.

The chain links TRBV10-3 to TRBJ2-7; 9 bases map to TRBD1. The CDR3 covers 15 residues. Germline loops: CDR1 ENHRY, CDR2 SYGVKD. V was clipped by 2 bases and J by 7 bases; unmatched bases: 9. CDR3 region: CAISEDPQGAGEQYV. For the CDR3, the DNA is TGTGCCATCAGTGAGGACCCACAGGGGGCAGGGGAGCAGTACGTC.

The CDR3 sequence is CSARPPSTDTQYF. The CDR3 DNA reads as TGCAGTGCTAGACCCCCGAGTACAGATACGCAGTATTTT. V usage is TRBV20-1 and J usage is TRBJ2-3; D unresolved. The CDR3 consists of 13 residues. Per the germline V gene, CDR1 is DFQATT and CDR2 is SNEGSKA (reference sequence). Trimming removed 2 bases from V and 3 bases from J, with 9 bases in between.

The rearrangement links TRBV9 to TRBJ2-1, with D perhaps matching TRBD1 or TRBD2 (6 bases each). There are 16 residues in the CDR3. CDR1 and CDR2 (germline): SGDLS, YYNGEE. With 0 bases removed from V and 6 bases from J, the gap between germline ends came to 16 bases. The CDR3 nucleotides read TGTGCCAGCAGCGTAGAACCCGGTGGGGGGCCCAATGAGCAGTTCTTC. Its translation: CASSVEPGGGPNEQFF.

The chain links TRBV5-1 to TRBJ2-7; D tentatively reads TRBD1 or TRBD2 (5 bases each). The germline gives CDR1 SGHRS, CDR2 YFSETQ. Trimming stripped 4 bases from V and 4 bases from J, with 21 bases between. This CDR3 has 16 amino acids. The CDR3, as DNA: TGCGCCAGCAGCCTGGGGCCCCACGGGGAGATTTACGAGCAGTACGTC. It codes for CASSLGPHGEIYEQYV.

The DNA of the CDR3 is TGTGCCAGCAGATTCAACGGACAGGGGGCAATCGACGAGCAGTACTTC. Encoded protein: CASRFNGQGAIDEQYF. The J gene is TRBJ2-7, the V gene TRBV6-1; 11 nucleotides match TRBD1. Germline CDR1 is MNHNS and CDR2 is SASEGT. After removal of 6 bases from V and 5 bases from J, the junction contained 12 bases not matched to a gene. The CDR3 is 16 amino acids.

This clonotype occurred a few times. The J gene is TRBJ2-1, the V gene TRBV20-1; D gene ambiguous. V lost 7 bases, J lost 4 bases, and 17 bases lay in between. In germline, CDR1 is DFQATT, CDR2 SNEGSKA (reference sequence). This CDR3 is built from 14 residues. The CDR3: CSGMDPAGYNEQFF. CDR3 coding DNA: TGCAGTGGCATGGACCCCGCTGGGTACAATGAGCAGTTCTTC.

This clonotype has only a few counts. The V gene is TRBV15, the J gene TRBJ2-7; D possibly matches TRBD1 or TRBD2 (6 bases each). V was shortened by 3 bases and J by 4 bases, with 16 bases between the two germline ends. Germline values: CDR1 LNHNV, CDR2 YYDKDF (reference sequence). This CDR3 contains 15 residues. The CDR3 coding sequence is TGTGCCACCAGCAGTGGGGGCCAGGGGAGGTACGAGCAGTACGTC. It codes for CATSSGGQGRYEQYV.